The subject of this entry is one TCR beta chain. Its specificity is not known. The germline V gene encodes CDR1 SGHNT and CDR2 YYREEE (reference sequence). This CDR3 is built from 15 residues. With V trimmed by 3 bases and J by 4 bases, 6 bases remained unmatched. This sample is drawn from a study of CD8+CD57+ T cells in acquired aplastic anemia. At the level of the study: Mean DNA quantity obtained from sorted CD4+ and CD8+ cells was about 3.2 ug.

Broader study findings: Patients and controls shared twenty-nine CD8+ CDR3 sequences.

Genomic DNA templated the TCR beta VDJ and CDR3 profiling. TCRdb ran MiXCR on the reads and lists one entry per CDR3 protein. The sample shows approximately 98,000 distinct CDR3 sequences, 55% to 80% of them seen only once. All sequencing subjects had displayed CD8+CD57+ cell expansion on flow cytometry. Each patient gave a blood sample that was collected before any therapy had been received. The chain is built from TRBV5-4 and TRBJ2-2; TRBD2 aligns across 7 bases. This TCR was recovered from a human donor with aplastic anemia. Sequenced input: sorted CD4+, CD8+, or CD8+CD57+ T cells (not recorded which) from PBMCs. The CDR3 region is CASSWLGTTTGELFF. The CDR3 coding sequence is TGTGCCAGCAGCTGGCTCGGGACTACCACCGGGGAGCTGTTTTTT. The variable domain in full, completed from reference TRBV5-4 and TRBJ2-2, reads ETGVTQSPTHLIKTRGQQVTLRCSSQSGHNTVSWYQQALGQGPQFIFQYYREEENGRGNFPPRFSGLQFPNYSSELNVNALELDDSALYLCASSWLGTTTGELFFGEGSRLTVL.